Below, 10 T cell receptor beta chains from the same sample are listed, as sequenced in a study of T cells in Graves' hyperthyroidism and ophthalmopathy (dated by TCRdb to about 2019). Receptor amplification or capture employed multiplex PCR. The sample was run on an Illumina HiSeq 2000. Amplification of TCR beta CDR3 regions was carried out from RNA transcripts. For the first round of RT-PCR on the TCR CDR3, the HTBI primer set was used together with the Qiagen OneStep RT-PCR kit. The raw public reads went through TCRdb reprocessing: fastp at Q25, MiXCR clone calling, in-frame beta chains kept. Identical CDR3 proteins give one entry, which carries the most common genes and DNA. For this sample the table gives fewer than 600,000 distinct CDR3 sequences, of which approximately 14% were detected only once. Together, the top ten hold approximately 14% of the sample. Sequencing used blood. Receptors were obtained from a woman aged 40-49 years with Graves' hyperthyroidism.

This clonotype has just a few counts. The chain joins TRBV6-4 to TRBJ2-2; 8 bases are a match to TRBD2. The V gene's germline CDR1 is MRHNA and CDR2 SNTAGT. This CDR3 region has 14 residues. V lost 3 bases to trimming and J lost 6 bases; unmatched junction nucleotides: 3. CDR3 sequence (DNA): TGTGCCAGCAGTGATGGACTAGCCTCCGGGGAGCTGTTTTTT. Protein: CASSDGLASGELFF.

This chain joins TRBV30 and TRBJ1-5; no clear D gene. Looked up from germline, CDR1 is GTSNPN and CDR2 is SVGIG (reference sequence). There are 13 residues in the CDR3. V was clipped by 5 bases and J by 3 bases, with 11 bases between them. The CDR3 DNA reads TGTGCCTGGCGTGAGGGATTCAATCAGCCCCAGCATTTT. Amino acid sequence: CAWREGFNQPQHF.

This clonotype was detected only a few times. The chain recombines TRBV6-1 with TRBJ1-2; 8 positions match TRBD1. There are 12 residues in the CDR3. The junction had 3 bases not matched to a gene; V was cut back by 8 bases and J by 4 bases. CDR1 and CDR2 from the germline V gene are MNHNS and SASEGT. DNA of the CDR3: TGTGCCAGCCTCGGGACAGGCTATGGCTACACCTTC. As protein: CASLGTGYGYTF.

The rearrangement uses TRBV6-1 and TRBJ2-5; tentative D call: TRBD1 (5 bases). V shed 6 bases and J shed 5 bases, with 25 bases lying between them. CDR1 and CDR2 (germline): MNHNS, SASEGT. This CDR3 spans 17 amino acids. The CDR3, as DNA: TGTGCCAGCAGCCTACATCCCTCGACAGAACCTGGGGAGACCCAGTACTTC. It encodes CASSLHPSTEPGETQYF.

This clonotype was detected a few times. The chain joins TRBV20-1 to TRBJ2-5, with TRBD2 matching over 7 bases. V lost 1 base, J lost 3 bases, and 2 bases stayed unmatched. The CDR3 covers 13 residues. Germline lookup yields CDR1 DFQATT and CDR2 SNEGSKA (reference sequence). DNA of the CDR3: TGCAGTGCTAGAGCACTAGCGAAAGAGACCCAGTACTTC. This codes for CSARALAKETQYF.

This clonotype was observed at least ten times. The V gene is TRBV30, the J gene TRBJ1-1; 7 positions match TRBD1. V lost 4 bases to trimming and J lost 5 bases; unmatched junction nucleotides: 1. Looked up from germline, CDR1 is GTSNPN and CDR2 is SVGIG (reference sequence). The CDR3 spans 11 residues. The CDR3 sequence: CAWTRGTEAFF. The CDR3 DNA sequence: TGTGCCTGGACCAGGGGGACTGAAGCTTTCTTT.

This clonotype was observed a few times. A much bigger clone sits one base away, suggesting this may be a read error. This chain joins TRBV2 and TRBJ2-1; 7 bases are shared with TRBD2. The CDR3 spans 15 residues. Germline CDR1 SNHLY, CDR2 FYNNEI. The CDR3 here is CASRVGGSSYDEQFF. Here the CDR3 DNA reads TGTGCCAGCAGGGTCGGGGGGAGCTCCTACGATGAGCAGTTCTTC.

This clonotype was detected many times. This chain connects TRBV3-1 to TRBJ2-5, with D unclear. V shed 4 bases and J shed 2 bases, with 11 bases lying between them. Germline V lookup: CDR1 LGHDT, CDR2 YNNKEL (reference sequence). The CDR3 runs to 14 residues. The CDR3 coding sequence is TGTGCCAGCAGCCCTCGCGCCGGTCAAGAGACCCAGTACTTC. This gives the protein CASSPRAGQETQYF.

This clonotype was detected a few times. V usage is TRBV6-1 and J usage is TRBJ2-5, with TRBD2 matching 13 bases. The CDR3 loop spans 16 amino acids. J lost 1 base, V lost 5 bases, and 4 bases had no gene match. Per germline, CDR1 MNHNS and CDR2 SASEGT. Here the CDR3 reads CASSWGLAGPQETQYF. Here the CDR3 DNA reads TGTGCCAGCAGTTGGGGACTAGCGGGACCCCAAGAGACCCAGTACTTC.

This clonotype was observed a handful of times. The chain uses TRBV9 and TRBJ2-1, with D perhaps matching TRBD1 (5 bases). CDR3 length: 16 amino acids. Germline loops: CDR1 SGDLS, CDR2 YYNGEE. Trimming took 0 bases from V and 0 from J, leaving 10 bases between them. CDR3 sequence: CASSVAAGNSYNEQFF. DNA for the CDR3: TGTGCCAGCAGCGTAGCTGCAGGGAACTCCTACAATGAGCAGTTCTTC.